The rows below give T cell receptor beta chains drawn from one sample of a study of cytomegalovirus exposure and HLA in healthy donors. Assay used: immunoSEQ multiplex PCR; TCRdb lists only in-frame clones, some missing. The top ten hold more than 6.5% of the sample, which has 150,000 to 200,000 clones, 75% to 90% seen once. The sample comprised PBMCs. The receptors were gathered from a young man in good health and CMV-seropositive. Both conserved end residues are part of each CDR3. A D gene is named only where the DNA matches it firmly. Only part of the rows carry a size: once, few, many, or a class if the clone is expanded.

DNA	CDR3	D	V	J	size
TGCGCCAGCAGCCACCAAGCGGGAGGGAGGGACATTCAGTACTTC	CASSHQAGGRDIQYF	TRBD2	TRBV4-3	TRBJ2-4	NA
TGTGCCACCAGCAGAGTAGGACAGGGGGTCTACGAGCAGTACTTC	CATSRVGQGVYEQYF	TRBD1	TRBV15	TRBJ2-7	NA
TGTGCCAGCAGTTTGGGACAGGGTGCCCACGAGCAGTACTTC	CASSLGQGAHEQYF	TRBD1	TRBV28	TRBJ2-7	once
TGTGCCACGACAGGGACGACCTACGAGCAGTACTTC	CATTGTTYEQYF	TRBD1	TRBV7-9	TRBJ2-7	few
TGTGCCAGCAAATCAATCCAAAGGAGGGATGAGCAGTTCTTC	CASKSIQRRDEQFF	NA	TRBV27	TRBJ2-1	NA
TGCGCCAGCAGTAGCGGGAGGGCTAGGAATGAGCAGTTCTTC	CASSSGRARNEQFF	TRBD2	TRBV5-1	TRBJ2-1	NA
TGTGCCAGCAGTGAATCGGGAGGGGGCTCTGGAAACACCATATATTTT	CASSESGGGSGNTIYF	NA	TRBV25-1	TRBJ1-3	NA
TGTGCCAGCAGCCCGGGACAAACCTACGAGCAGTACTTC	CASSPGQTYEQYF	NA	TRBV5-4	TRBJ2-7	NA
TGTGCCATCAGTAAAAACCTAGTCGGGACAGGCACCCACGAGCAGTACTTC	CAISKNLVGTGTHEQYF	TRBD1	TRBV10-3	TRBJ2-7	once
TGTGCCAGCGCGACAGGTTTTCGCTACGAGCAGTACTTC	CASATGFRYEQYF	NA	TRBV27	TRBJ2-7	NA
TGCGCCAGCAGCCAAGGGCTAGCGGCCTCCTACGAGCAGTACTTC	CASSQGLAASYEQYF	TRBD2	TRBV4-1	TRBJ2-7	NA
TGTGCCAGCAGTTCAAGGCTAGCGGGGGAAGAGACCCAGTACTTC	CASSSRLAGEETQYF	TRBD2	TRBV6-5	TRBJ2-5	NA
TGTGCCAGCAGCCTCGTGACAGGGACGGGATATGGGAAAACCTACGAGCAGTACTTC	CASSLVTGTGYGKTYEQYF	TRBD1	TRBV27	TRBJ2-7	NA
TGTGCCAGCAGCGGCGGGACAGGGACGGTGTCATCCGAGCAGTACTTC	CASSGGTGTVSSEQYF	TRBD1	TRBV11-1	TRBJ2-7	NA
TGTGCCAGCAGTGATGGGGGGACCTTGGGGGGCTACACCTTC	CASSDGGTLGGYTF	NA	TRBV25-1	TRBJ1-2	once
TGTGCCAGCAGTGAGGAGAGAACTGGAAACACCATATATTTT	CASSEERTGNTIYF	NA	TRBV25-1	TRBJ1-3	NA
TGTGCCAGCAGCAGGACAGGGGCGAGATCTGGGGAAAAACTGTTTTTT	CASSRTGARSGEKLFF	TRBD1	TRBV6-6	TRBJ1-4	NA
TGCAGCGTTGGGTCAGGGGATCAGCCCCAGCATTTT	CSVGSGDQPQHF	NA	TRBV29-1	TRBJ1-5	once
TGTGCCAGCAGTGAAGCTCCCAGTGTGGGCAACGAGCAGTACTTC	CASSEAPSVGNEQYF	NA	TRBV6-1	TRBJ2-7	NA
TGCGCCAGCAGCCAACTTCACGGGGGGGGCAACACCGGGGAGCTGTTTTTT	CASSQLHGGGNTGELFF	TRBD2	TRBV4-3	TRBJ2-2	NA
TGTGCCAGCAGTCCCTCGGGACTAGCGGCCAATGAGCAGTTCTTC	CASSPSGLAANEQFF	TRBD2	TRBV27	TRBJ2-1	NA
TGTGCCAGCAGTGTCCAGTGGCAGCCCCAGCATTTT	CASSVQWQPQHF	NA	TRBV28	TRBJ1-5	NA
TGTGCCAGCAGCCGCACGGCAGGGGGCTATGGCTACACCTTC	CASSRTAGGYGYTF	TRBD1	TRBV6-5	TRBJ1-2	NA
TGTGCCAGCAGCAGTTCCAGGGCAGATACGCAGTATTTT	CASSSSRADTQYF	NA	TRBV7-2	TRBJ2-3	NA
TGTGCCAGCAGTGAATCGGTCGGTACCACCTACAATGAGCAGTTCTTC	CASSESVGTTYNEQFF	NA	TRBV6-1	TRBJ2-1	NA
TGTGCCAGCAGCTCAACACAACCGGGACAGAAGTTCTACGAGCAGTACTTC	CASSSTQPGQKFYEQYF	TRBD1	TRBV7-6	TRBJ2-7	few